Below are 21 T cell receptor beta chains sequenced from a single sample in a study of identical twins. TCRdb redid the calling of the 5' RACE reads with MiXCR, one entry per CDR3 protein. The sample consists of 350,000 to 500,000 distinct CDR3 sequences, around a sixth of them appearing once. Sequenced material: naive T cells sorted from blood. These TCRs come from a man between 45 and 60 years old in good health.

This clonotype was seen a few times. The chain employs TRBV12-3 or TRBV12-4 and TRBJ2-2; 10 nucleotides match TRBD1. V shed 5 bases, J shed 6 bases, and the junction held 9 bases outside the gene matches. This CDR3 has 16 amino acids. This CDR3 reads CASSHGTGALSGELFF. CDR3 DNA sequence: TGTGCCAGCAGTCACGGGACAGGGGCTTTGTCCGGGGAGCTGTTTTTT.

The gene calls are TRBV15 and TRBJ1-1; the D gene is possibly TRBD1 (5 bases). V was cut by 5 bases and J by 5 bases, with 15 bases left in between. The CDR3 totals 14 residues. Germline-derived CDR1 and CDR2 are LNHNV and YYDKDF (reference sequence). This chain's CDR3 is CATSHQGGGTEAFF. The CDR3 DNA is TGTGCCACCAGCCATCAGGGTGGGGGGACTGAAGCTTTCTTT.

The chain uses TRBV12-3 or TRBV12-4 and TRBJ2-4; D remains unclear. CDR3 length: 14 amino acids. The V end lost 6 bases, the J end lost 2 bases, and 11 bases lay between the germline ends. The CDR3 sequence: CASSPFVTKNIQYF. The CDR3 coding sequence is TGTGCCAGCAGCCCCTTTGTGACCAAAAACATTCAGTACTTC.

Details on this clonotype: A much larger clone differs by one base, so this may be a read error. This chain links TRBV6-2 or TRBV6-3 with TRBJ2-5; possibly TRBD2 for D (6 bases). Looked up from germline, CDR1 is MNHEY and CDR2 is SVGEGT. The CDR3 is made up of 13 amino acids. The V end lost 5 bases, the J end lost 0 bases, and 7 bases lay between the germline ends. The CDR3 sequence is CASSRGYQETQYF. Here the CDR3 DNA reads TGTGCCAGCAGTCGGGGGTACCAAGAGACCCAGTACTTC.

This clonotype was counted many times. The J gene is TRBJ1-2, the V gene TRBV6-1; D not resolved. CDR3 length equals 14 residues. Trimming shortened V by 5 bases and J by 4 bases, and 14 bases separated the two germline ends. Looked up from germline, CDR1 is MNHNS and CDR2 is SASEGT. The chain's CDR3 is CASSPPRQSYGYTF. CDR3 nucleotide sequence: TGTGCCAGCAGTCCCCCCAGGCAGAGCTATGGCTACACCTTC.

Written as DNA, the CDR3 is TGCGCCAGCAGCCAAATGCTAGCGGGAAGGGATACGCAGTATTTT. It is translated as CASSQMLAGRDTQYF. V and J are TRBV4-3 and TRBJ2-3; 9 bases are shared with TRBD2. Germline trimming cut 2 bases from V and 6 bases from J; bases unmatched to any gene: 6. The CDR3 length is 15 residues. The V gene's germline CDR1 is LGHNA and CDR2 YSLEER.

This clonotype was found many times. This rearrangement joins TRBV29-1 to TRBJ1-1; 9 positions match TRBD1. This CDR3 contains 13 residues. Germline values: CDR1 SQVTM, CDR2 ANQGSEA. The junction had 0 bases not matched to a gene; V was cut back by 4 bases and J by 0 bases. CDR3 in amino acids: CSVGDRVNTEAFF. In DNA, the CDR3 is TGCAGCGTTGGGGACAGGGTGAACACTGAAGCTTTCTTT.

CDR3 region: CASSLVGRRGGNEQFF. CDR3 in DNA: TGTGCCAGCAGCTTAGTTGGGAGACGCGGCGGCAATGAGCAGTTCTTC. The chain carries TRBV7-2 and TRBJ2-1, with a tentative D call TRBD2 (5 bases). CDR1 SGHTA and CDR2 FQGNSA come from the germline V gene. V dropped 1 base and J dropped 6 bases, with 16 bases sitting between them. The CDR3 is 16 residues long.

This clonotype was found a few times. The genes are TRBV10-3 and TRBJ2-5, with D unclear. The V and J ends lost 4 bases and 3 bases respectively, with 9 bases between them. From germline, CDR1 is ENHRY and CDR2 SYGVKD. The CDR3 extends over 13 amino acids. CDR3 DNA: TGTGCCATCAGTGGGAGAGACAAAGAGACCCAGTACTTC. Amino acids: CAISGRDKETQYF.

This clonotype was observed a few times. The J gene is TRBJ1-2, the V gene TRBV5-6; 8 positions match TRBD1. The CDR3 runs to 18 residues. Per germline, CDR1 SGHDT and CDR2 YYEEEE. Losses at the gene ends were 1 base for V and 0 bases for J; bases not matched to a gene: 11. The CDR3 DNA reads TGTGCCAGCAGCTTGTACCCCGGGACAGGACGTGCTAACTATGGCTACACCTTC. This translates into CASSLYPGTGRANYGYTF.

The J gene is TRBJ1-1, the V gene TRBV30; D is unresolved. The CDR3 length is 14 residues. V lost 3 bases and J 4 bases, leaving 15 bases between the germline ends. The V gene's germline CDR1 is GTSNPN and CDR2 SVGIG (reference sequence). In DNA, the CDR3 is TGTGCCTGGAGGGGCGGGATTATCGGCACTGAAGCTTTCTTT. Protein: CAWRGGIIGTEAFF.

This clonotype was counted many times. V and J are TRBV29-1 and TRBJ2-1; 11 positions match TRBD2. V was clipped by 2 bases and J by 8 bases; unmatched bases: 11. Germline V gene sequence: CDR1 SQVTM, CDR2 ANQGSEA. The CDR3 totals 16 residues. The chain's CDR3 is CSVERGIAGGPHEQFF. The CDR3 DNA reads TGCAGCGTTGAAAGAGGTATAGCGGGAGGGCCCCATGAGCAGTTCTTC.

In this sample, this clonotype turned up many times. The rearrangement links TRBV5-1 to TRBJ2-7; TRBD1 is a possible D gene (6 bases). The length of the CDR3 is 15 residues. The germline V gene encodes CDR1 SGHRS and CDR2 YFSETQ. Trimming stripped 0 bases from V and 1 base from J, with 11 bases between. In DNA form, the CDR3 reads TGCGCCAGCAGCTTGGAGACAGGACAGTCCTACGAGCAGTACTTC. It codes for CASSLETGQSYEQYF.

This clonotype was counted at least ten times. The rearrangement uses TRBV20-1 and TRBJ2-2, with TRBD2 matching over 9 bases. V shed 2 bases, J shed 5 bases, and the junction held 6 bases outside the gene matches. The CDR3 consists of 15 residues. Germline values: CDR1 DFQATT, CDR2 SNEGSKA (reference sequence). CDR3 protein: CSARRPSGITGELFF. DNA for the CDR3: TGCAGTGCTAGAAGGCCTAGCGGGATTACCGGGGAGCTGTTTTTT.

This clonotype came up a few times. J is TRBJ1-2 and V is TRBV25-1; D possibly corresponds to TRBD1 (5 bases). Trimming left V 1 base short and J 4 bases short, with 10 bases between. CDR3 length: 14 amino acids. Germline V gene lookup returns CDR1 MGHDK and CDR2 SYGVNS. CDR3: CASSELWGFYGYTF. The CDR3 coding sequence is TGTGCCAGCAGTGAATTATGGGGGTTCTATGGCTACACCTTC.

The chain couples TRBV15 to TRBJ2-3; TRBD2 might be the D (6 bases). The V end lost 1 base, the J end lost 4 bases, and 15 bases lay between the germline ends. Germline V gene data show CDR1 as LNHNV and CDR2 as YYDKDF (reference sequence). The length of the CDR3 is 16 residues. The CDR3 nucleotides are TGTGCCACCAGCAGAGCCTCCGGGACGGGGGCAGATACGCAGTATTTT. Translation gives CATSRASGTGADTQYF.

This chain links TRBV5-6 with TRBJ2-2; D might be TRBD1 or TRBD2, each matching 5 bases. The CDR3 length is 14 residues. V was cut by 0 bases and J by 6 bases, with 9 bases left in between. CDR1 and CDR2 from the germline V gene are SGHDT and YYEEEE. The CDR3 DNA reads as TGTGCCAGCAGCTTGGTGGGGGATCCCGGGGAGCTGTTTTTT. As protein: CASSLVGDPGELFF.

The chain recombines TRBV20-1 with TRBJ2-4; tentatively, D is TRBD2 (5 bases). Per germline, CDR1 DFQATT and CDR2 SNEGSKA (reference sequence). V was clipped by 0 bases and J by 3 bases, with 15 bases between them. This CDR3 spans 16 amino acids. The CDR3 nucleotides are TGCAGTGCTAGAGATCGGACTCTGATCGGCAAAAACATTCAGTACTTC. This sequence encodes CSARDRTLIGKNIQYF.

This clonotype has only a few counts. V usage is TRBV20-1 and J usage is TRBJ1-6; D call uncertain. The CDR3 is 14 amino acids. In germline, CDR1 is DFQATT, CDR2 SNEGSKA (reference sequence). V was pared by 0 bases and J by 12 bases, with 15 bases between. DNA of the CDR3: TGCAGTGCTAGAGAATTCGAAGGGCCGGGACCCCTCCACTTT. Translation gives CSAREFEGPGPLHF.

The genes are TRBV6-1 and TRBJ1-2; tentative D call: TRBD1 (6 bases). V lost 6 bases and J lost 8, with 19 bases in between. Germline V gene sequence: CDR1 MNHNS, CDR2 SASEGT. The CDR3 loop spans 14 amino acids. The CDR3 sequence: CASRPPGTFRGYTF. CDR3 nucleotides: TGTGCCAGCAGACCTCCTGGGACATTTCGCGGCTACACCTTC.

In its sample, this clonotype was seen a few times. The chain employs TRBV5-6 and TRBJ2-1; 7 bases are a match to TRBD2. The CDR3 contains 15 residues. After removal of 0 bases from V and 3 bases from J, the junction contained 3 bases not matched to a gene. Germline V CDR1 and CDR2: SGHDT, YYEEEE. This CDR3 is CASSLELARYNEQFF. The CDR3 coding sequence is TGTGCCAGCAGCTTGGAACTAGCGCGCTACAATGAGCAGTTCTTC. Full variable domain (rest looked up from reference TRBV5-6 and TRBJ2-1): DAGVTQSPTHLIKTRGQQVTLRCSPKSGHDTVSWYQQALGQGPQFIFQYYEEEERQRGNFPDRFSGHQFPNYSSELNVNALLLGDSALYLCASSLELARYNEQFFGPGTRLTVL.